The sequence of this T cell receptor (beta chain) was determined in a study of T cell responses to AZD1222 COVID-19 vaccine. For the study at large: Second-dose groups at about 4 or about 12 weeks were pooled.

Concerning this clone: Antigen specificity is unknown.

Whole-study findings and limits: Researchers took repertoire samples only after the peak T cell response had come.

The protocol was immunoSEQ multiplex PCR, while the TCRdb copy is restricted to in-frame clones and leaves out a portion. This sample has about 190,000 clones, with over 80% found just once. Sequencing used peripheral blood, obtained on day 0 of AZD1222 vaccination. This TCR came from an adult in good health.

In DNA form, the CDR3 reads TGCGCCAGCAGCCCCGGACAGGGGGGGCGAGAGACCCAGTACTTC. Encoded protein: CASSPGQGGRETQYF. The chain combines TRBV5-1 with TRBJ2-5; 10 nucleotides match TRBD1. CDR1 SGHRS and CDR2 YFSETQ come from the germline V gene. This CDR3 region has 15 residues. J gave up 4 bases and V 4 bases, and 7 bases lay outside the gene matches. The full variable domain, with the rest looked up from reference TRBV5-1 and TRBJ2-5, is KAGVTQTPRYLIKTRGQQVTLSCSPISGHRSVSWYQQTPGQGLQFLFEYFSETQRNKGNFPGRFSGRQFSNSRSEMNVSTLELGDSALYLCASSPGQGGRETQYFGPGTRLLVL.